This entry lists 2 T cell receptor beta chains sequenced from one sample in a study of Graves' ophthalmopathy and Graves' hyperthyroidism (dated by TCRdb to the late 2010s). TCRdb names Illumina HiSeq 2000 as the instrument used. For repertoire sequencing, TCR beta CDR3 regions were amplified from RNA transcripts. The first round was an RT-PCR using HTBI primers with the Qiagen OneStep RT-PCR kit, and this first round was followed by a second-round multiplex PCR, then size selection and purification. The raw public data were reprocessed by TCRdb itself: fastp quality trimming at Q25, MiXCR clonotype calling, in-frame beta chains only. Here each entry gathers all rows of one CDR3 protein and keeps the most common genes and DNA. The sample profile shows around 590,000 distinct CDR3 sequences; 39% of them were found once. Around 4% of the sample goes to the ten largest clones. Sample: peripheral blood or thyroid tissue (not recorded which). All receptors come from an adult man with Graves' hyperthyroidism.

The chain combines TRBV7-9 with TRBJ1-5; 8 nucleotides match TRBD1. With V trimmed by 0 bases and J by 5 bases, 9 bases remained unmatched. The CDR3 extends over 17 amino acids. CDR1 and CDR2 (germline): SEHNR, FQNEAQ (reference sequence). The CDR3 loop is CASSLAHLTGAHQPQHF. The CDR3 DNA is TGTGCCAGCAGCTTAGCCCATCTGACAGGGGCCCATCAGCCCCAGCATTTT.

The DNA for the CDR3 is TGCAGCTTGGGCCAGGGGGCGCAGGAGACCCAGTACTTC. Its translation: CSLGQGAQETQYF. The chain links TRBV29-1 to TRBJ2-5; 8 bases match TRBD1. The CDR3 contains 13 residues. The ends lost 8 bases at V and 5 bases at J; junction bases unmatched: 10. Germline CDR1 reads SQVTM; CDR2 reads ANQGSEA. Variable domain in full (rest from reference TRBV29-1 and TRBJ2-5): SAVISQKPSRDICQRGTSLTIQCQVDSQVTMMFWYRQQPGQSLTLIATANQGSEATYESGFVIDKFPISRPNLTFSTLTVSNMSPEDSSIYLCSLGQGAQETQYFGPGTRLLVL.